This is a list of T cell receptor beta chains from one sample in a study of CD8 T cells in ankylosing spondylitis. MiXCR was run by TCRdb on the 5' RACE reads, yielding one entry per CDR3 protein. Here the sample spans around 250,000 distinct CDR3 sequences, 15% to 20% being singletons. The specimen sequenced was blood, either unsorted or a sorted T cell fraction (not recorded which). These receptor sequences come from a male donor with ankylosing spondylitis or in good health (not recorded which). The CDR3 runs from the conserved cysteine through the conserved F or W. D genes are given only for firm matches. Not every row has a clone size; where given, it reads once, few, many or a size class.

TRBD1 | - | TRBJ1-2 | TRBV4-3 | TGCGCCAGCAGCCAAGATCGGGCAGGGGGTGGCTATGGCTACACCTTC | CASSQDRAGGGYGYTF
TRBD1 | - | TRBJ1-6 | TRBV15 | TGTGCCACCAGCGAGACAGGGGGCAATTCACCCCTCCACTTT | CATSETGGNSPLHF
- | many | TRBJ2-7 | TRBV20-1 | TGCAGTGCTAGAGCCTCGGGATTCTACGAGCAGTACTTC | CSARASGFYEQYF
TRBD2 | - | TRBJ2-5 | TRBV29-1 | TGCAGCGTTGCCGCTAGCGGGATGGAGGAGACCCAGTACTTC | CSVAASGMEETQYF
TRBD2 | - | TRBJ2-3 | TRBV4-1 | TGCGCCAGCAGCCACCGACTAGCGGGAGGACTTCCTCAAGATACGCAGTATTTT | CASSHRLAGGLPQDTQYF
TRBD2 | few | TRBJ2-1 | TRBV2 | TGTGCCAGCAGCCCACCGGGACTAAACCTCCGGGGGGATGAGCAGTTCTTC | CASSPPGLNLRGDEQFF
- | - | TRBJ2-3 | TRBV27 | TGTGCCAGCAGGGGGGGTATCGGGCTGACAGCAGATACGCAGTATTTT | CASRGGIGLTADTQYF
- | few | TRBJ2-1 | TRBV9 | TGTGCCAGCAGCGCATCCCGGGCCAATGAGCAGTTCTTC | CASSASRANEQFF
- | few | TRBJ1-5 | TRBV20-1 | TGCAGTGCTAGTAACTTGGCAGGGGCAAATCAGCCCCAGCATTTT | CSASNLAGANQPQHF
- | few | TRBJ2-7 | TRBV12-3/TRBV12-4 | TGTGCCAGCAGTATCGGGACAATTCCCTACGAGCAGTACTTC | CASSIGTIPYEQYF
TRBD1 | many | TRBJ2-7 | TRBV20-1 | TGCAGTGCCTCGGACAGGGAGTACCCCTCCTACGAGCAGTACTTC | CSASDREYPSYEQYF
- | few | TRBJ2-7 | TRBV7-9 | TGTGCCAGCAGCTTATCTGGGGCCCCCCCCTACGAGCAGTACTTC | CASSLSGAPPYEQYF
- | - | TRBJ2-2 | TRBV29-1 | TGCAGCGTTGATGGAGCGGGACATACCGGGGAGCTGTTTTTT | CSVDGAGHTGELFF
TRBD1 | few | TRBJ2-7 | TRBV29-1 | TGCAGCGTTGAAGATCTTCGGACAGGGCACCACGAGCAGTGCTTC | CSVEDLRTGHHEQCF
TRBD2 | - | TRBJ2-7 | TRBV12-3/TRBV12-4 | TGTGCCAGCAGTAGGACTAGCGGCTCCTACGAGCAGTACTTC | CASSRTSGSYEQYF
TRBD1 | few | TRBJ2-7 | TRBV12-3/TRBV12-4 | TGTGCCAGCAGCGACAGGGACGAGCAGTACTTC | CASSDRDEQYF
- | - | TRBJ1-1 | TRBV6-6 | TGTGCCAGCACCGAAGTGGGGACTGAAGCTTTCTTT | CASTEVGTEAFF
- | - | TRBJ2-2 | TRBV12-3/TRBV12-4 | TGTGCCAGCAGTTGGACAGTTAACACCGGGGAGCTGTTTTTT | CASSWTVNTGELFF
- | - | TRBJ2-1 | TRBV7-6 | TGTGCCAGTGCGGACGGACCTAGCTCCTACAATGAGCAGTTCTTC | CASADGPSSYNEQFF
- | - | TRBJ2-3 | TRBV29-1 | TGCAGCGTTAAAGATCTTTTGTCGGGCCCCGATACGCAGTATTTT | CSVKDLLSGPDTQYF